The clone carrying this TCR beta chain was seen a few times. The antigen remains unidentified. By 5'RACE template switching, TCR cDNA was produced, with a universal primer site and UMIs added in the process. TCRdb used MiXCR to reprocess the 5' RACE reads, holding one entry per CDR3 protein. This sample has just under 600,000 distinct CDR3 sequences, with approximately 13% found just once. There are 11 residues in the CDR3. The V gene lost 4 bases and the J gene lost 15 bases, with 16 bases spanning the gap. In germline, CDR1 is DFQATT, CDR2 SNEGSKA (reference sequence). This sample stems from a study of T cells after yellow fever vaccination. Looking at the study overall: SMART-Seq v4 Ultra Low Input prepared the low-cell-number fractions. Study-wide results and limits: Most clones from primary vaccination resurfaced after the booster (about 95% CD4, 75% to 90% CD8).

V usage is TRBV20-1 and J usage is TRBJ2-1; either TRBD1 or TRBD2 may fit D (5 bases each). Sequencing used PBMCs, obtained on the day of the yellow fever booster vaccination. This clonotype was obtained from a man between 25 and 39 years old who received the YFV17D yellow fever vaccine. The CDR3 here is CSAIYRGWRFF. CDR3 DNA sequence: TGCAGTGCTATCTACCGGGGCTGGCGGTTCTTC.